This TCR beta chain originates from a study of molecular identifiers for immune sequencing clone quantification. Overall study results and limits: Over 98% of effector molecules, but under 1% in naive cells, were held by clones with more than 20 RNA copies.

This clonotype was found a few times. Its specificity is unknown. TCRdb processed the PCR reads anew with MiXCR; each CDR3 protein has one entry. The repertoire consists of some 96,000 distinct CDR3 sequences, with 20% to 25% occurring once and the leading ten covering more than 0.8%. This CDR3 has 12 residues. Germline CDR1 reads SGHRS; CDR2 reads YFSETQ. V was pared by 0 bases and J by 8 bases, with 8 bases between. The genes are TRBV5-1 and TRBJ1-1; D call uncertain. The TCR comes from a human donor in good health. Some libraries in this study had Jurkat cell RNA spiked in. What was sequenced was naive CD8+ T cells from blood, with Jurkat cell RNA spiked in. Subset in this sample: FACS-sorted CD8+CD4-CCR7+CD45RA+ naive T cells. The CDR3 nucleotides are TGCGCCAGCAGCTTGGTACCCGACGAAGCTTTCTTT. This sequence encodes CASSLVPDEAFF. The full variable domain, its missing parts supplied by reference TRBV5-1 and TRBJ1-1, is KAGVTQTPRYLIKTRGQQVTLSCSPISGHRSVSWYQQTPGQGLQFLFEYFSETQRNKGNFPGRFSGRQFSNSRSEMNVSTLELGDSALYLCASSLVPDEAFFGQGTRLTVV.